This TCR beta chain was obtained from a study of PD-L1 blockade in urothelial cancer. Looking at the study overall: Male sex and bladder-origin urothelial cancer were recorded for about 85% of the roughly 30 patients. Analyses used blood from 3 weeks (second dose) and 6 weeks after treatment start.

The table came from immunoSEQ multiplex PCR; TCRdb's copy has only in-frame clones and leaves some out. The sample consists of roughly 50,000 clones, 87% of them appearing once. Study-level findings and limits: TCR clonality was measured in pretreatment peripheral blood. Clonality below the median predicted better survival.

As concerns this clone: The antigen is not known.

V shed 0 bases and J shed 0 bases, with 7 bases lying between them. The CDR3 spans 15 residues. From germline, CDR1 is SGHTA and CDR2 FQGTGA. The study enrolled patients with locally advanced or metastatic urothelial carcinoma. The TCR originated in a man between 60 and 75 years old with urothelial cancer. The chain carries TRBV7-3 and TRBJ2-3, with D unresolved. The sequenced sample was PBMCs, obtained around atezolizumab (anti-PD-L1) treatment. For the CDR3, the DNA is TGTGCCAGCAGCTTAACGTACCAGAGCACAGATACGCAGTATTTT. Translation gives CASSLTYQSTDTQYF.